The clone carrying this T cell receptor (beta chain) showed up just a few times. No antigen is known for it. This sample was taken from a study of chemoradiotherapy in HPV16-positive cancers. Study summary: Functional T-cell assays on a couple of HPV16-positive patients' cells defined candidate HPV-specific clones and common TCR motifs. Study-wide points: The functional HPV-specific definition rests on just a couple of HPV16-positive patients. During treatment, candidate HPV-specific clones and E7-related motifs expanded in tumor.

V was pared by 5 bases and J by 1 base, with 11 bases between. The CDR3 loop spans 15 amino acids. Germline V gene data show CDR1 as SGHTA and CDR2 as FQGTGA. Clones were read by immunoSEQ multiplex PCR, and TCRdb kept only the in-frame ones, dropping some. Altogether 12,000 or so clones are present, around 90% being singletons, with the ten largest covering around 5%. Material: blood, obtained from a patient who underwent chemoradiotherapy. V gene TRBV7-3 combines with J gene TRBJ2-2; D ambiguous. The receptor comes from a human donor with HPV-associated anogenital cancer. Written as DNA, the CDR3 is TGTGCCAGCAGCCCGATAGACGGGAACACCGGGGAGCTGTTTTTT. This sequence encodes CASSPIDGNTGELFF.